This T cell receptor (beta chain) emerged from a study of T cells after posttransplantation cyclophosphamide. Some clones are missing from TCRdb's copy, which holds only in-frame ones; the method was immunoSEQ multiplex PCR. The sample presents about 39,000 clones, none singletons. Study-wide results and limits: After PTCy, TRB diversity resembled that of CNI/methotrexate controls. TRB overlap between skin or GI tissue T cells and blood was limited.

This related bone marrow graft donor gave peripheral blood on the day of marrow donation. This clone has ten or more counts. Its target is not known. V trimming: 0 bases; J trimming: 7 bases; junction bases outside the gene matches: 7. The CDR3 loop spans 14 amino acids. Germline V gene lookup returns CDR1 SGDLS and CDR2 YYNGEE. Sequenced: PBMCs. V and J are TRBV9 and TRBJ2-7, with 7 bases lining up with TRBD2. The sequence was collected from a woman aged 45-65 years in good health and a related stem cell transplant donor. CDR3 bases: TGTGCCAGCAGCGTAGCTACATGGGGAGGGGAGCAGTACTTC. Translating it yields CASSVATWGGEQYF.